The 21 T cell receptor beta chains reported below all come from one sample, sequenced in a study of T-cell memory formation after mild COVID-19. Via MiXCR, TCRdb re-called the 5' RACE reads, giving one row per CDR3 protein. The top ten clones hold approximately 3.5% of a sample with under 300,000 distinct CDR3 sequences, roughly 17% of them seen once. What was sequenced was PBMCs or a T cell subset sorted from them (not recorded which). These receptors originate from a man younger than 30 who had mild COVID-19 (a few samples of this study predate the infection). Cell type and time point are not known.

The J gene is TRBJ2-7, the V gene TRBV7-9; tentative D call: TRBD1 (7 bases). Germline assignment: CDR1 SEHNR and CDR2 FQNEAQ (reference sequence). The CDR3 has 15 amino acids. The V and J ends lost 5 bases and 5 bases respectively, with 19 bases between them. The CDR3 here is CASSQGGRMGHEQYF. The CDR3, as DNA: TGTGCCAGCAGCCAGGGGGGCAGGATGGGCCACGAGCAGTACTTC.

The chain combines TRBV5-1 with TRBJ2-5; D possibly uses TRBD1 or TRBD2 (6 bases each). This CDR3 is 16 amino acids long. Trimming removed 1 base from V and 1 base from J, with 14 bases in between. Germline lookup yields CDR1 SGHRS and CDR2 YFSETQ. The CDR3 is CASSLKEGGFQETQYF. In nucleotides, the CDR3 is TGCGCCAGCAGCTTGAAGGAGGGGGGATTCCAAGAGACCCAGTACTTC. Variable domain in full (rest from reference TRBV5-1 and TRBJ2-5): KAGVTQTPRYLIKTRGQQVTLSCSPISGHRSVSWYQQTPGQGLQFLFEYFSETQRNKGNFPGRFSGRQFSNSRSEMNVSTLELGDSALYLCASSLKEGGFQETQYFGPGTRLLVL.

This rearrangement joins TRBV7-2 to TRBJ1-5; TRBD1 aligns across 7 bases. V dropped 5 bases and J dropped 5; count of bases not matched to a gene: 3. This CDR3 comprises 13 residues. CDR1 SGHTA and CDR2 FQGNSA come from the germline V gene. In DNA, the CDR3 is TGTGCCAGCAGCCGACAGGGCCATCAGCCCCAGCATTTT. This gives the protein CASSRQGHQPQHF.

This sequence joins TRBV15 and TRBJ2-3; D unresolved. Germline V gene lookup returns CDR1 LNHNV and CDR2 YYDKDF (reference sequence). The CDR3 consists of 12 residues. V dropped 1 base and J dropped 6 bases, with 5 bases sitting between them. The CDR3 DNA reads as TGTGCCACCAGCAGAGGCGGTGATACGCAGTATTTT. It translates to CATSRGGDTQYF.

The chain recombines TRBV12-3 or TRBV12-4 with TRBJ1-1; D uncertain. The ends were cut back, 3 bases at V and 0 bases at J, with 5 bases in the middle. The CDR3 extends over 13 amino acids. CDR3 amino acids: CASSFYLNTEAFF. The CDR3 DNA reads as TGTGCCAGCAGTTTTTATCTGAACACTGAAGCTTTCTTT.

This clonotype has ten or more counts. The V call is TRBV7-2, the J call TRBJ2-2, with D possibly called TRBD1 or TRBD2 (5 bases each). The CDR3 is 15 residues long. Germline V lookup: CDR1 SGHTA, CDR2 FQGNSA. Trimming removed 1 base at V and 4 bases at J, with 10 bases between. The CDR3 region has the DNA TGTGCCAGCAGCTTAGGAGGTGGGACCACCGGGGAGCTGTTTTTT. Translated, it gives CASSLGGGTTGELFF.

The table lists this clonotype with a few counts. This rearrangement joins TRBV18 to TRBJ2-3; D is ambiguous. Per the germline V gene, CDR1 is KGHSH and CDR2 is LQKENI. This CDR3 is 16 amino acids long. The V gene lost 2 bases and the J gene lost 0 bases, with 12 bases spanning the gap. CDR3 protein: CASSPNAGTSTDTQYF. The CDR3 coding sequence is TGTGCCAGCTCACCAAACGCCGGCACCAGCACAGATACGCAGTATTTT.

V gene TRBV6-2 or TRBV6-3 combines with J gene TRBJ1-1, with D possibly being TRBD1 (5 bases). Trimming removed 1 base at V and 0 bases at J, with 9 bases between. This CDR3 comprises 15 residues. CDR1 is MNHEY, CDR2 SVGEGT, per germline. In DNA form, the CDR3 reads TGTGCCAGCAGTTACTACCGGGGCATGAACACTGAAGCTTTCTTT. Amino acids: CASSYYRGMNTEAFF.

The chain recombines TRBV24-1 with TRBJ2-1, with D perhaps given as TRBD1 or TRBD2 (6 bases each). The CDR3 has 14 amino acids. CDR1 KGHDR and CDR2 SFDVKD come from the germline V gene. Trimming stripped 7 bases from V and 5 bases from J, with 14 bases between. The CDR3, as DNA: TGTGCCACCAGGGAGGGGGGTTCTAACAATGAGCAGTTCTTC. Its translation: CATREGGSNNEQFF.

This clonotype came up many times. This chain connects TRBV6-5 to TRBJ1-1, with D maybe TRBD1 (6 bases). Germline V gene data show CDR1 as MNHEY and CDR2 as SVGAGI. V was trimmed by 2 bases and J by 4 bases, leaving 14 bases between them. This CDR3 contains 15 residues. CDR3 nucleotides: TGTGCCAGCAGTTACAGGGCACAGGGTGCCACTGAAGCTTTCTTT. It is translated as CASSYRAQGATEAFF.

This chain uses TRBV9 with TRBJ1-3; D possibly corresponds to TRBD1 (6 bases). Germline V gene lookup returns CDR1 SGDLS and CDR2 YYNGEE. The CDR3 runs to 17 residues. With 3 bases removed from V and 3 bases from J, the gap between germline ends came to 19 bases. The CDR3 region is CASSEGGGRDIGNTIYF. CDR3 nucleotides: TGTGCCAGCAGCGAAGGGGGGGGACGCGATATTGGAAACACCATATATTTT.

The V and J genes are TRBV11-1 and TRBJ2-3; TRBD2 matches 13 bases. After removal of 5 bases from V and 6 bases from J, the junction contained 8 bases not matched to a gene. The V gene's germline CDR1 is SGHAT and CDR2 FQDESV (reference sequence). The CDR3 extends over 16 amino acids. This chain's CDR3 is CASSARLAGGRDTQYF. The CDR3 coding sequence is TGTGCCAGCAGCGCCCGACTAGCGGGGGGTCGGGATACGCAGTATTTT. The whole variable domain, remainder taken from reference TRBV11-1 and TRBJ2-3, is EAEVAQSPRYKITEKSQAVAFWCDPISGHATLYWYRQILGQGPELLVQFQDESVVDDSQLPKDRFSAERLKGVDSTLKIQPAELGDSAMYLCASSARLAGGRDTQYFGPGTRLTVL.

This chain links TRBV6-5 with TRBJ2-1, with a weak D call TRBD1 (6 bases). Germline V lookup: CDR1 MNHEY, CDR2 SVGAGI. Trimming left V 7 bases short and J 4 bases short, with 20 bases between. This CDR3 has 16 residues. DNA for the CDR3: TGTGCCAGCAACAAACCCGGCAGGGGCTCTTACAATGAGCAGTTCTTC. Protein sequence: CASNKPGRGSYNEQFF.

The chain uses TRBV28 and TRBJ2-2, with a weak D call TRBD1 (6 bases). The CDR3 is 15 amino acids. Trimming cost V 3 bases and J 6 bases, with 14 bases left between them. Germline V gives CDR1 MDHEN, CDR2 SYDVKM. Written as DNA, the CDR3 is TGTGCCAGCAGTTTCCCCGGACAGCCTTCCGGGGAGCTGTTTTTT. Encoded protein: CASSFPGQPSGELFF.

This chain connects TRBV4-3 to TRBJ2-1; TRBD2 agrees at 14 bases. The germline V gene has CDR1 LGHNA and CDR2 YSLEER. The CDR3 has 16 amino acids. V gave up 2 bases and J gave up 15 bases; unmatched junction bases: 12. The CDR3 loop is CASSQPSWGLAGAMFF. The CDR3 bases are TGCGCCAGCAGCCAACCGTCTTGGGGACTAGCGGGGGCGATGTTCTTC.

This rearrangement joins TRBV28 to TRBJ1-6; tentative D call: TRBD1 (6 bases). CDR1 is MDHEN and CDR2 is SYDVKM in the germline V gene. The CDR3 spans 16 residues. The V end lost 7 bases, the J end lost 6 bases, and 19 bases lay between the germline ends. The CDR3 loop reads CASTLIGGVGNSPLHF. The CDR3 coding sequence is TGTGCCAGCACTCTCATAGGGGGAGTCGGTAATTCACCCCTCCACTTT.

This clonotype was observed a few times. V gene TRBV7-2 combines with J gene TRBJ1-1; D is unclear. Trimming took off 2 bases at V and 3 bases at J, with 10 bases between the two ends. Per germline, CDR1 SGHTA and CDR2 FQGNSA. The CDR3 has 14 amino acids. CDR3 region: CASSLYGADTEAFF. The CDR3 bases are TGTGCCAGCAGCTTATACGGCGCCGACACTGAAGCTTTCTTT. Supplemented by reference TRBV7-2 and TRBJ1-1, the full variable domain reads GAGVSQSPSNKVTEKGKDVELRCDPISGHTALYWYRQSLGQGLEFLIYFQGNSAPDKSGLPSDRFSAERTGGSVSTLTIQRTQQEDSAVYLCASSLYGADTEAFFGQGTRLTVV.

Only a few counts were recorded for this clonotype. This chain uses TRBV4-3 with TRBJ1-2, with D uncertain. V was shortened by 4 bases and J by 3 bases, with 15 bases between the two germline ends. The CDR3 covers 15 residues. CDR1 and CDR2 (germline): LGHNA, YSLEER. The CDR3 DNA follows: TGCGCCAGCAGCCGCGAGGTTTCCCCAGACTATGGCTACACCTTC. Translation: CASSREVSPDYGYTF.

J is TRBJ1-2 and V is TRBV10-3; TRBD1 is a possible D gene (5 bases). V shed 6 bases and J shed 12 bases, with 20 bases lying between them. CDR1 is ENHRY, CDR2 SYGVKD, per germline. The CDR3 consists of 13 residues. This chain's CDR3 is CAIRGEQLMSHTF. In DNA form, the CDR3 reads TGTGCCATCAGGGGGGAACAGTTAATGAGCCACACCTTC.

Ten or more counts support this clonotype. The rearrangement joins TRBV12-3 or TRBV12-4 to TRBJ2-4; weak D call: TRBD1 (6 bases). CDR3 length equals 14 residues. V lost 4 bases, J lost 3 bases, and 10 bases lay in between. For the CDR3, the DNA is TGTGCCAGCAGTTGGACAGCTTTCAAAAACATTCAGTACTTC. It codes for CASSWTAFKNIQYF.

Many counts were recorded for this clonotype. The V call is TRBV11-2, the J call TRBJ2-5; either TRBD1 or TRBD2 may fit D (5 bases each). The CDR3 is 11 residues long. The V end lost 8 bases, the J end lost 1 base, and 5 bases lay between the germline ends. Germline values: CDR1 SGHAT, CDR2 FQNNGV. The CDR3 DNA is TGTGCCAGCGGGACCCAAGAGACCCAGTACTTC. Protein product: CASGTQETQYF.